This T cell receptor (beta chain) is from a study of cytomegalovirus exposure and HLA in healthy donors. The study, taken as a whole, reports: Accounts indicate the classifier identified cytomegalovirus status with strong specificity and sensitivity. Most TCRs appeared rarely, but some public TCRs recurred in many donors.

It was the roughly 110-subject validation cohort, separate from the approximately 620-subject first cohort, to which the donors belonged. The ends were cut back, 3 bases at V and 4 bases at J, with 9 bases in the middle. This CDR3 spans 12 amino acids. Germline CDR1 is SQVTM and CDR2 is ANQGSEA. Repertoires were generated with immunoSEQ multiplex PCR, while TCRdb's copy carries only in-frame clones and drops some. The table records 250,000 or so clones, roughly 87% of them present only once. Comments on this clone: What it binds is unknown.

The chain is built from TRBV29-1 and TRBJ1-1; no clear D. Material: PBMCs. This receptor was identified in a man aged 18 to 30 in good health and CMV-seropositive. This CDR3 reads CSVDGVGTEAFF. CDR3 nucleotides: TGCAGCGTTGATGGGGTTGGCACTGAAGCTTTCTTT.